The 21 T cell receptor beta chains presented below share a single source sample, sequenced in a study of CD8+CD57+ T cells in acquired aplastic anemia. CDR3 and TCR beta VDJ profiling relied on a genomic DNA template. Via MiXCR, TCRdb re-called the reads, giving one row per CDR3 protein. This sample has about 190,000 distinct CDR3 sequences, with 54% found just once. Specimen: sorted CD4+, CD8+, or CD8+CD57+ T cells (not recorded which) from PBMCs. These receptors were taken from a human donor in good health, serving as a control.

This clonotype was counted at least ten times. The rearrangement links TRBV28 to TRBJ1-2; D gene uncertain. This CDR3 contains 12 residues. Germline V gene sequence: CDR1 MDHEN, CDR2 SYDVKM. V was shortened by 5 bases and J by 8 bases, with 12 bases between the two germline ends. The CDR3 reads CASSGPMEGYTF. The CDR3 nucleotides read TGTGCCAGCAGTGGGCCAATGGAGGGCTACACCTTC.

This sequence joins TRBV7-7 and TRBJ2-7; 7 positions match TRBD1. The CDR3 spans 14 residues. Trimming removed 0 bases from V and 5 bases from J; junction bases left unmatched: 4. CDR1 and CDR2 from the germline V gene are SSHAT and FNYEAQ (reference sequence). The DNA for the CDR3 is TGTGCCAGCAGCTTAGCGGGGACAGCCCACGAGCAGTACTTC. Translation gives CASSLAGTAHEQYF.

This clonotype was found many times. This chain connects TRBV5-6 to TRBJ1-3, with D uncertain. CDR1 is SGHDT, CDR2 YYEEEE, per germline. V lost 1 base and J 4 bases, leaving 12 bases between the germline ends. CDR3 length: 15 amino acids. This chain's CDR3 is CASSLPVLSGNTIYF. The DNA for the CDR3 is TGTGCCAGCAGCTTGCCGGTTTTGAGCGGAAACACCATATATTTT.

The DNA for the CDR3 is TGCGCCAGCAGCATCGTCCCTGGGGCGTCCTACGAGCAGTACTTC. Encoded protein: CASSIVPGASYEQYF. This chain uses TRBV5-1 with TRBJ2-7; D is perhaps TRBD1 (5 bases). The CDR3 totals 15 residues. V gave up 4 bases and J gave up 1 base, with 15 bases separating them. The germline V gene has CDR1 SGHRS and CDR2 YFSETQ.

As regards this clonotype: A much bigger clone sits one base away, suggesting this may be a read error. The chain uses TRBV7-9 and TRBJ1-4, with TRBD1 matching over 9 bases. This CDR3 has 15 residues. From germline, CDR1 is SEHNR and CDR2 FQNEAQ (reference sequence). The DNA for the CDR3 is TGTGCCAGCAGCACCAACAGGGGGCTTAATGAAGAACTGTTTTTT. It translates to CASSTNRGLNEELFF.

CDR3 nucleotide sequence: TGTGCCAGCAGTGACAGGAGGGGCAGTTCCTACGAGCAGTACTTC. Translated: CASSDRRGSSYEQYF. J is TRBJ2-7 and V is TRBV25-1, with D perhaps TRBD2 (6 bases). The CDR3 has 15 residues. Trimming cost V 3 bases and J 1 base, with 13 bases left between them. Germline CDR1 reads MGHDK; CDR2 reads SYGVNS.

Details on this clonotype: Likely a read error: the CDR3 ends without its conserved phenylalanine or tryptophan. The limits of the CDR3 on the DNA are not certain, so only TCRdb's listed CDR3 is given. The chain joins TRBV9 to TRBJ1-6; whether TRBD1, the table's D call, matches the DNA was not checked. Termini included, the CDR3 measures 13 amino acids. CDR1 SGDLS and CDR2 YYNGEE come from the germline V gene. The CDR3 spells CASSVEGAFTSVH.

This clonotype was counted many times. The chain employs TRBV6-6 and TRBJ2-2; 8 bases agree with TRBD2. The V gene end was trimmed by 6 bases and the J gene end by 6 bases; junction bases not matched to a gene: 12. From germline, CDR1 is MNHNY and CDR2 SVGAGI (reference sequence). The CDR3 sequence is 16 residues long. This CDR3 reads CASRLAVHREAGELFF. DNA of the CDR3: TGTGCCAGCAGACTAGCGGTGCACCGGGAGGCCGGGGAGCTGTTTTTT.

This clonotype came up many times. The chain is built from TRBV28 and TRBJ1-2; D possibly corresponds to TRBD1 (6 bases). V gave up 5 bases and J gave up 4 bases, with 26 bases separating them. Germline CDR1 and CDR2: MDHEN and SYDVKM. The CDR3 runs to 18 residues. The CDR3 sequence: CASSTTRWGAAHAYGYTF. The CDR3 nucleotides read TGTGCCAGCAGTACCACGAGGTGGGGGGCCGCACATGCCTATGGCTACACCTTC.

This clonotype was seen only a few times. CDR3 DNA: TGTGCCAGCAGCCCCCGGATGGCCAGGGACCTCGAGCAGTACTTC. Protein sequence: CASSPRMARDLEQYF. The chain has TRBV7-2 and TRBJ2-7; D is perhaps TRBD1 or TRBD2 (5 bases each). This CDR3 contains 15 residues. V was cut by 5 bases and J by 6 bases, with 20 bases left in between. The germline V gene encodes CDR1 SGHTA and CDR2 FQGNSA.

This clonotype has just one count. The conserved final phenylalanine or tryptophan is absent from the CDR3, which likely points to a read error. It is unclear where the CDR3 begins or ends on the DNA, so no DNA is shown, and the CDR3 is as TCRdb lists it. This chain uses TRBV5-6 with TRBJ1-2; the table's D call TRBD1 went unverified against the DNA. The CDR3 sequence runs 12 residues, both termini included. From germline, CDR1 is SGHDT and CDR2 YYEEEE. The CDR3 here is CASNSMVGTGTL.

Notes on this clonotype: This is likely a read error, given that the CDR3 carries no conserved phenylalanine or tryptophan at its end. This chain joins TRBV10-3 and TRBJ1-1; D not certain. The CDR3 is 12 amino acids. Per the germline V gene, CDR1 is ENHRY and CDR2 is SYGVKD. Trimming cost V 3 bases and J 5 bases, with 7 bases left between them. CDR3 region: CAISDWGTEAFS. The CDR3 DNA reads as TGTGCCATCAGTGACTGGGGAACTGAAGCTTTCTCT.

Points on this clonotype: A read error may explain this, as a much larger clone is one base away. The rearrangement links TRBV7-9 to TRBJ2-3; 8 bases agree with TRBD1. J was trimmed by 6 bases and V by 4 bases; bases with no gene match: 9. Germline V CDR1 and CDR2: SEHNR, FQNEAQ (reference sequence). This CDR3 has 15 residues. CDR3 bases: TGTGCCAGCAGCTCAACCAGGGGGCGGAGCGATACGCAGTATTTT. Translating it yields CASSSTRGRSDTQYF.

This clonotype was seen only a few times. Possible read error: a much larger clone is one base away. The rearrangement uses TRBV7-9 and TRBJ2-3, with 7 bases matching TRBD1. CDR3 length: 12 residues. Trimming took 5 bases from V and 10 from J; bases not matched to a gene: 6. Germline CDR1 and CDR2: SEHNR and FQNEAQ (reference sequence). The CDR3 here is CASSLEGASQYF. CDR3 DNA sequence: TGTGCCAGCAGCCTTGAGGGGGCGTCGCAGTATTTT.

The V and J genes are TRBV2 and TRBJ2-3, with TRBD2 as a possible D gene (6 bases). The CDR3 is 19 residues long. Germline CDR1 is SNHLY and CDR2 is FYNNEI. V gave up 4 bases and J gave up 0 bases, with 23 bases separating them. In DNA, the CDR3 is TGTGCCAGCAGTGTCGGAGGGAATCAGCGTGATAATAGCACAGATACGCAGTATTTT. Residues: CASSVGGNQRDNSTDTQYF.

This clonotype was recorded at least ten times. CDR3 sequence: CASSRLQGTGELFF. In nucleotides, the CDR3 is TGTGCCAGCAGTCGACTACAGGGCACCGGGGAGCTGTTTTTT. This chain joins TRBV6-5 and TRBJ2-2, with D possibly matching TRBD1 (6 bases). Germline values: CDR1 MNHEY, CDR2 SVGAGI. This CDR3 region has 14 residues. V dropped 5 bases and J dropped 4 bases, with 11 bases sitting between them.

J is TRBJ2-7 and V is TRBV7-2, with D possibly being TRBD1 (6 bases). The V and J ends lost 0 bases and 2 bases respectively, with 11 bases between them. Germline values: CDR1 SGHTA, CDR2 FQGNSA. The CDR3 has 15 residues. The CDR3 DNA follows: TGTGCCAGCAGCTTAGCAGGACAGAGGCCCTACGAGCAGTACTTC. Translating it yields CASSLAGQRPYEQYF. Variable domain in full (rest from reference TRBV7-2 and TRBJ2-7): GAGVSQSPSNKVTEKGKDVELRCDPISGHTALYWYRQSLGQGLEFLIYFQGNSAPDKSGLPSDRFSAERTGGSVSTLTIQRTQQEDSAVYLCASSLAGQRPYEQYFGPGTRLTVT.

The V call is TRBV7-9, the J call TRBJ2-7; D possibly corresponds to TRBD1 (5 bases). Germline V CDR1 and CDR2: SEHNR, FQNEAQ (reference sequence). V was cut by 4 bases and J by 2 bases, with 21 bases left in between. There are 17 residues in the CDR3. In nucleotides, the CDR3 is TGTGCCAGCAGCTCCGACAGCCCTATGTCTCCTCCCTACGAGCAGTACTTC. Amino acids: CASSSDSPMSPPYEQYF.

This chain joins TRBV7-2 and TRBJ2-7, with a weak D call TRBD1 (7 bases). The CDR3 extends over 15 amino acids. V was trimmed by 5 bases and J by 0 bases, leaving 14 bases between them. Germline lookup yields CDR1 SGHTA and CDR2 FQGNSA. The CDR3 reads CASSLQGGHSYEQYF. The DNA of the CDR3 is TGTGCCAGCAGCCTCCAGGGGGGACACTCCTACGAGCAGTACTTC.

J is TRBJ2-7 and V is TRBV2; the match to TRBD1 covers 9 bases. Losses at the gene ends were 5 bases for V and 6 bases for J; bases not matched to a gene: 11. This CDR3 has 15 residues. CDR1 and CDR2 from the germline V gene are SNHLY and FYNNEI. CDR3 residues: CASSLIGTGSREQYF. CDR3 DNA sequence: TGTGCCAGCAGTCTCATTGGGACAGGGAGTCGCGAGCAGTACTTC. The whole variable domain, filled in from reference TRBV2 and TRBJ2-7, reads EPEVTQTPSHQVTQMGQEVILRCVPISNHLYFYWYRQILGQKVEFLVSFYNNEISEKSEIFDDQFSVERPDGSNFTLKIRSTKLEDSAMYFCASSLIGTGSREQYFGPGTRLTVT.

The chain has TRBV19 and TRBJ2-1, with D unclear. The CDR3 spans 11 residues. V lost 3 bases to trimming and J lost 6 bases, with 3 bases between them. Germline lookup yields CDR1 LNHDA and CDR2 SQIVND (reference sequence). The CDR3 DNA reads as TGTGCCAGTAGTATCTCCAATGAGCAGTTCTTC. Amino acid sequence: CASSISNEQFF.